A single TCR beta chain is shown here with its context. Its antigen is unidentified. The data were produced by immunoSEQ multiplex PCR, yet TCRdb's version contains in-frame clones alone and is incomplete. The table records some 10,000 clones, over 70% of them present only once. The data were obtained in a study of pediatric ulcerative colitis. Points from the study as a whole: Compared with controls, ulcerative colitis showed greater blood-rectum clone sharing. Two patients had blood samples with substantially reduced template counts. Two rectal clonotypes were found only in ulcerative colitis patients, all of them.

The CDR3 length is 13 residues. V was shortened by 3 bases and J by 3 bases, with 5 bases between the two germline ends. CDR1 is ENHRY, CDR2 SYGVKD, per germline. The TCR originated in a girl under 18 with moderate ulcerative colitis. The chain carries TRBV10-3 and TRBJ1-4; D gene uncertain. The sample comprised blood. The CDR3 is CAISDPPNEKLFF. The CDR3 bases are TGTGCCATCAGTGATCCGCCTAATGAAAAACTGTTTTTT.